What follows are 25 T cell receptor beta chains derived from one specimen sequenced in a study of cytomegalovirus exposure and HLA in healthy donors. A multiplex PCR was run with 60 Vbeta primers and 13 Jbeta primers. The method was immunoSEQ multiplex PCR; TCRdb's version includes in-frame clones alone and lacks a portion of them. The sample table sets out 100,000 to 150,000 clones. The sequencing input was PBMCs. The receptors here all came from a woman aged 40 to 50 in good health and CMV-seropositive.

This chain uses TRBV5-5 with TRBJ2-1, with TRBD1 matching over 7 bases. This CDR3 comprises 15 residues. Germline values: CDR1 SGHKS, CDR2 YYEKEE (reference sequence). Losses at the gene ends were 0 bases for V and 4 bases for J; bases not matched to a gene: 4. CDR3 nucleotides: TGTGCCAGCAGCTTGGTAGGACAGGTTTACAATGAGCAGTTCTTC. Translated, it gives CASSLVGQVYNEQFF.

V is TRBV10-3 and J is TRBJ2-5; 8 bases match TRBD1. The last part of the DNA fits TRBJ2-7 better; the J call may be wrong. CDR1 is ENHRY and CDR2 is SYGVKD in the germline V gene. The CDR3 loop spans 15 amino acids. In DNA, the CDR3 is TGTGCCATCAGTGTCTATGACAGGGGCCTGGACGAGCAGTACTTC. This gives the protein CAISVYDRGLDEQYF.

The chain joins TRBV28 to TRBJ2-7, with TRBD1 matching 8 bases. V dropped 6 bases and J dropped 1; count of bases not matched to a gene: 5. Germline lookup yields CDR1 MDHEN and CDR2 SYDVKM. The CDR3 runs 14 residues. DNA of the CDR3: TGTGCCAGCAGCCGGACAGGGCGTTCCTACGAGCAGTACTTC. Encoded protein: CASSRTGRSYEQYF.

In DNA, the CDR3 is TGTGCCAGCAGCTTGGCTCCCCGACAGGGAATGGGTGGCTACACCTTC. It is translated as CASSLAPRQGMGGYTF. The chain employs TRBV5-5 and TRBJ1-2; TRBD1 matches 7 bases. The CDR3 length is 16 residues. Germline trimming cut 0 bases from V and 7 bases from J; bases unmatched to any gene: 12. Germline V CDR1 and CDR2: SGHKS, YYEKEE (reference sequence). The full variable domain, with the rest looked up from reference TRBV5-5 and TRBJ1-2, is DAGVTQSPTHLIKTRGQQVTLRCSPISGHKSVSWYQQVLGQGPQFIFQYYEKEERGRGNFPDRFSARQFPNYSSELNVNALLLGDSALYLCASSLAPRQGMGGYTFGSGTRLTVV.

The chain links TRBV20-1 to TRBJ2-1; 7 bases fit TRBD1. The CDR3 has 11 residues. The germline gives CDR1 DFQATT, CDR2 SNEGSKA (reference sequence). The V segment lost 5 bases and the J segment 6 bases; nucleotides outside the gene matches: 1. CDR3 DNA: TGCAGTGCTGACAGGGCCAATGAGCAGTTCTTC. Residues: CSADRANEQFF.

This rearrangement joins TRBV5-4 to TRBJ2-1; 7 bases line up with TRBD2. This CDR3 contains 15 residues. J was trimmed by 4 bases and V by 3 bases; bases with no gene match: 7. Germline V gives CDR1 SGHNT, CDR2 YYREEE (reference sequence). CDR3 bases: TGTGCCAGCAGCTCACAGCGGGAAGTATACAATGAGCAGTTCTTC. Translated, it gives CASSSQREVYNEQFF.

This chain links TRBV4-1 with TRBJ2-5; TRBD2 agrees at 9 bases. CDR3 length: 15 amino acids. Trimming cost V 1 base and J 5 bases; bases outside gene matches: 5. The V gene's germline CDR1 is MGHRA and CDR2 YSYEKL. CDR3 sequence reads: CASSQGLAGIETQYF. The DNA for the CDR3 is TGCGCCAGCAGCCAAGGGCTAGCGGGAATCGAGACCCAGTACTTC.

This chain uses TRBV5-1 with TRBJ1-1; a weak D match, TRBD1 (6 bases). This CDR3 has 15 amino acids. Between the trimmed V and J ends, which lost 0 bases and 1 base, there was a span of 10 bases. Germline CDR1 is SGHRS and CDR2 is YFSETQ. In DNA form, the CDR3 reads TGCGCCAGCAGCTTGGCTCAGGGGAAGAACACTGAAGCTTTCTTT. As protein: CASSLAQGKNTEAFF.

The chain employs TRBV23-1 and TRBJ2-7, with TRBD2 as a possible D gene (5 bases). TRBV23-1 is identified as an open reading frame with a role that is uncertain. V was clipped by 2 bases and J by 3 bases, with 8 bases between them. The CDR3 loop spans 13 amino acids. CDR3 residues: CASSQVRGYEQYF. CDR3 in DNA: TGCGCCAGCAGTCAAGTACGGGGCTACGAGCAGTACTTC.

This chain uses TRBV7-9 with TRBJ2-2; weak D call: TRBD2 (5 bases). V was cut by 5 bases and J by 8 bases, with 9 bases left in between. Germline V gene lookup returns CDR1 SEHNR and CDR2 FQNEAQ (reference sequence). CDR3 length: 12 amino acids. The CDR3 loop reads CASSLGEGELFF. The CDR3 nucleotides read TGTGCCAGCAGCCTCGGGGAGGGGGAGCTGTTTTTT.

The rearrangement links TRBV5-4 to TRBJ1-1; unclear D gene. CDR1 is SGHNT, CDR2 YYREEE, per germline (reference sequence). V dropped 0 bases and J dropped 1 base, with 4 bases sitting between them. This CDR3 is 13 amino acids long. The CDR3 loop reads CASSLAGNTEAFF. For the CDR3, the DNA is TGTGCCAGCAGCTTGGCGGGGAACACTGAAGCTTTCTTT. Looking up the rest from reference TRBV5-4 and TRBJ1-1 gives the full variable domain: ETGVTQSPTHLIKTRGQQVTLRCSSQSGHNTVSWYQQALGQGPQFIFQYYREEENGRGNFPPRFSGLQFPNYSSELNVNALELDDSALYLCASSLAGNTEAFFGQGTRLTVV.

The chain joins TRBV18 to TRBJ1-1; D unclear. This CDR3 comprises 16 residues. The germline V gene has CDR1 KGHSH and CDR2 LQKENI. Trimming took 6 bases from V and 0 from J, leaving 17 bases between them. CDR3 sequence reads: CASSPKGDTLNTEAFF. CDR3 bases: TGTGCCAGCTCCCCCAAGGGAGACACTTTGAACACTGAAGCTTTCTTT.

For this clone: At one end the junction does not follow the germline gene, possibly because of a read error. The gene calls are TRBV7-3 and TRBJ2-3; 7 nucleotides agree with TRBD1. Germline loops: CDR1 SGHTA, CDR2 FQGTGA. This CDR3 is 15 amino acids long. The CDR3 DNA follows: TGTGTCAGCAGCTGGACAGGTTTTAGCACAGATACGCAGTATTTT. Protein sequence: CVSSWTGFSTDTQYF.

V usage is TRBV2 and J usage is TRBJ1-2, with a tentative D call TRBD1 (5 bases). Trimming left V 6 bases short and J 11 bases short, with 22 bases between. This CDR3 has 14 amino acids. Germline V CDR1 and CDR2: SNHLY, FYNNEI. The CDR3 DNA follows: TGTGCCAGCAGAGGACCGCAGGGAAGACTAGGGTACACCTTC. Its translation: CASRGPQGRLGYTF.

J is TRBJ2-5 and V is TRBV11-2, with D tentatively TRBD1 (6 bases). Trimming removed 0 bases from V and 7 bases from J, with 12 bases in between. This CDR3 comprises 14 residues. The germline gives CDR1 SGHAT, CDR2 FQNNGV. The CDR3 sequence is CASSLEGAHLTQYF. The CDR3 nucleotides are TGTGCCAGCAGCTTAGAGGGGGCGCATCTGACCCAGTACTTC.

The rearrangement links TRBV5-1 to TRBJ2-2; D is unclear. This CDR3 has 11 residues. V was pared by 4 bases and J by 5 bases, with 3 bases between. Germline-derived CDR1 and CDR2 are SGHRS and YFSETQ. In nucleotides, the CDR3 is TGCGCCAGCAGCATAACCGGGGAGCTGTTTTTT. It translates to CASSITGELFF.

Here the CDR3 reads CASSYAGGTEAFF. CDR3 DNA: TGTGCCAGCAGCTACGCAGGGGGCACTGAAGCTTTCTTT. The chain is built from TRBV7-2 and TRBJ1-1; TRBD1 agrees at 7 bases. Trimming removed 4 bases from V and 4 bases from J; junction bases left unmatched: 3. The CDR3 is made up of 13 amino acids. CDR1 and CDR2 from the germline V gene are SGHTA and FQGNSA.

V usage is TRBV19 and J usage is TRBJ2-7, with TRBD1 matching 7 bases. CDR3 length equals 15 residues. With V trimmed by 2 bases and J by 0 bases, 4 bases remained unmatched. The germline CDR1 and CDR2 sequences are LNHDA and SQIVND (reference sequence). This CDR3 is CASSIRGQTSYEQYF. The CDR3 coding sequence is TGTGCCAGTAGTATAAGGGGACAGACCTCCTACGAGCAGTACTTC.

The chain has TRBV2 and TRBJ1-2, with TRBD1 matching over 7 bases. Germline lookup yields CDR1 SNHLY and CDR2 FYNNEI. The V and J ends lost 4 bases and 7 bases, in that order; junction bases with no gene match: 12. The CDR3 totals 15 residues. CDR3 sequence: CASSVGEGAFGGYTF. CDR3 DNA: TGTGCCAGCAGTGTAGGAGAGGGGGCGTTCGGTGGCTACACCTTC.

The CDR3 DNA reads as TGTGCCAGCAGCCTCCGGGGTTCATCTGAGCAGTTCTTC. Translating gives CASSLRGSSEQFF. The rearrangement links TRBV7-9 to TRBJ2-1; TRBD2 is a possible D gene (5 bases). From germline, CDR1 is SEHNR and CDR2 FQNEAQ (reference sequence). This CDR3 comprises 13 residues. With 5 bases removed from V and 9 bases from J, the gap between germline ends came to 14 bases.

The rearrangement uses TRBV27 and TRBJ2-2, with 16 bases that match TRBD2. Germline V gives CDR1 MNHEY, CDR2 SMNVEV (reference sequence). The junction had 17 bases not matched to a gene; V was cut back by 7 bases and J by 6 bases. The CDR3 has 20 amino acids. CDR3 DNA: TGTGCCAGCACCCCAGGCGGGGGGACTAGCGGGAGGGTTCACGCCGGGGAGCTGTTTTTT. Translating it yields CASTPGGGTSGRVHAGELFF.

This chain uses TRBV28 with TRBJ2-1; D is perhaps TRBD2 (5 bases). CDR3 length: 13 amino acids. CDR1 and CDR2 from the germline V gene are MDHEN and SYDVKM. V shed 6 bases and J shed 1 base, with 7 bases lying between them. In nucleotides, the CDR3 is TGTGCCAGCAGACTAGGGTCCTACAATGAGCAGTTCTTC. It specifies CASRLGSYNEQFF.

The chain uses TRBV28 and TRBJ1-1; 10 bases line up with TRBD1. This CDR3 contains 12 residues. Trimming removed 5 bases from V and 12 bases from J; junction bases left unmatched: 6. In germline, CDR1 is MDHEN, CDR2 SYDVKM. The CDR3 DNA is TGTGCCAGCAGTAGGGACAGGGGTGGAACTTTCTTT. This gives the protein CASSRDRGGTFF.

The genes are TRBV9 and TRBJ1-2; 7 bases are shared with TRBD1. This CDR3 spans 14 amino acids. The V segment lost 2 bases and the J segment 2 bases; nucleotides outside the gene matches: 3. From germline, CDR1 is SGDLS and CDR2 YYNGEE. The CDR3 DNA follows: TGTGCCAGCAGCGTTCAGGGGGTGAACTATGGCTACACCTTC. Translation gives CASSVQGVNYGYTF.

The chain carries TRBV25-1 and TRBJ1-3; 7 bases line up with TRBD1. CDR1 MGHDK and CDR2 SYGVNS come from the germline V gene. The CDR3 extends over 16 amino acids. With V trimmed by 4 bases and J by 4 bases, 10 bases remained unmatched. In DNA form, the CDR3 reads TGTGCCAGCAGTGCCCGGACAGGCAAGGCGGGAAACACCATATATTTT. Translation: CASSARTGKAGNTIYF. Supplemented by reference TRBV25-1 and TRBJ1-3, the full variable domain reads EADIYQTPRYLVIGTGKKITLECSQTMGHDKMYWYQQDPGMELHLIHYSYGVNSTEKGDLSSESTVSRIRTEHFPLTLESARPSHTSQYLCASSARTGKAGNTIYFGEGSWLTVV.